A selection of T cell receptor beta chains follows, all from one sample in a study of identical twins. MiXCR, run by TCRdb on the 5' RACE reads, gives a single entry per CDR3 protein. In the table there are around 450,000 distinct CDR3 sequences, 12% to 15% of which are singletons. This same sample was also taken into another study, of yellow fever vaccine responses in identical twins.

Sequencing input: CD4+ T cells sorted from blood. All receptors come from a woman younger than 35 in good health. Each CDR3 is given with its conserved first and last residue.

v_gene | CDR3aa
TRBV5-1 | CASSLQGRGLVNTEAFF
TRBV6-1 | CASGDRPSSEQFF
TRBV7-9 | CASSSTGVSPDTQYF
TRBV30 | CAWSVRLFYEQYF
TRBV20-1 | CSAKYILRRNEQFF
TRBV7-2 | CASSLVVNVQETQYF
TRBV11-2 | CASSLDRGINTEAFF
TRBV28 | CASSFSDRGGSPLHF
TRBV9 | CASSVTSYIGELFF
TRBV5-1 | CASSLASSNLGYEQYF
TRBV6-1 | CASSDRYNSPLHF
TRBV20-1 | CSASSSGASTDTQYF
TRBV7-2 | CASSLRSGSGAYEQYF
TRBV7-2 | CASSLWRIGNTGELFF
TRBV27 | CASSLPNAGEQYF
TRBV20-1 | CSARKIQTGNQPQHF
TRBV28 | CASSLYTSGGMLYF
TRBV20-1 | CSARGEGRDTQYF
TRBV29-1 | CSAKTGPQSYEQYF
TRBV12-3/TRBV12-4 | CASTPPGSYTQYF
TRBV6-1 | CASSLGQGIKLFF
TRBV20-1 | CSAPGLPTYEQYF
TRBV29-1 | CSVDFQGDEQFF
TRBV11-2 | CASSPRAGYTF
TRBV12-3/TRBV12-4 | CASVGSGRALTGELFF
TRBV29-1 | CSVKRGSGQETQYF
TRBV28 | CASRPPGLAGLEQYF
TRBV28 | CASSLLKTSGTDTQYF
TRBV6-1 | CASSPRTGRGTGELFF
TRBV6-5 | CASSYSGLAGSYEQYF
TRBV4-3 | CASSQDIATPTGELFF
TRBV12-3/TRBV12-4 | CASSLSGQSYEQYF
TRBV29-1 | CSARAATAYEQYF
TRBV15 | CATNRDRVGQPQHF
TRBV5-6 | CASSPFHTDTQYF
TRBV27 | CASSLSGGGSGNTQYF
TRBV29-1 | CSVEEGLAGNYEQYF
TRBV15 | CATSRDLKGGETQYF
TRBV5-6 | CASSLAIEDPNQPQHF
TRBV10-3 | CAISSGTNTEAFF
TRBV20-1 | CSAHSGRPDTQYF
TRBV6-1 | CASSRGVAVNNEQFF
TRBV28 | CASSPPHGGSYEQYF
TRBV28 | CATTREGMNTEAFF
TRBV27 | CASSWDTLNSPLHF
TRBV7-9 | CASSLGSGTVNSPLHF
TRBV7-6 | CASSLSAGGPGDTQYF
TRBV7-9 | CASSLSPQGPGFF
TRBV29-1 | CSVLLLGEQFF
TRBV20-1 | CSAGGQSNTGELFF
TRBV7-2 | CASSLAGTGGRGTQYF
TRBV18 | CASSPSSGLGDEQFF
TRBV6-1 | CASSEIIPGNEQFF